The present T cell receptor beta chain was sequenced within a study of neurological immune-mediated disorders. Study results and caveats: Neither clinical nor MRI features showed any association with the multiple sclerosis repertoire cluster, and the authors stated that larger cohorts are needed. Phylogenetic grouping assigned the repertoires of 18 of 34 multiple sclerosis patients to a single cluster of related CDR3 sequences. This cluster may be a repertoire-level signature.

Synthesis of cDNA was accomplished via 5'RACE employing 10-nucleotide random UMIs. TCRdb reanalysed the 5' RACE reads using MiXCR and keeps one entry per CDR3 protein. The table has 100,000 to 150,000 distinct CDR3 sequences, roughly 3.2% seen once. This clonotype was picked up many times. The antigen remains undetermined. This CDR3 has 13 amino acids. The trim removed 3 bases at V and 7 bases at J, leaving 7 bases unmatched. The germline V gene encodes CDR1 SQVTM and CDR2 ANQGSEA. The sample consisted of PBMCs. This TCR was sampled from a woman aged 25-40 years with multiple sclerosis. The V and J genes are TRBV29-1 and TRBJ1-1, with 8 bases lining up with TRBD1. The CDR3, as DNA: TGCAGCGTTGAGGGGGACAGGATAGTTGAAGCTTTCTTT. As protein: CSVEGDRIVEAFF.